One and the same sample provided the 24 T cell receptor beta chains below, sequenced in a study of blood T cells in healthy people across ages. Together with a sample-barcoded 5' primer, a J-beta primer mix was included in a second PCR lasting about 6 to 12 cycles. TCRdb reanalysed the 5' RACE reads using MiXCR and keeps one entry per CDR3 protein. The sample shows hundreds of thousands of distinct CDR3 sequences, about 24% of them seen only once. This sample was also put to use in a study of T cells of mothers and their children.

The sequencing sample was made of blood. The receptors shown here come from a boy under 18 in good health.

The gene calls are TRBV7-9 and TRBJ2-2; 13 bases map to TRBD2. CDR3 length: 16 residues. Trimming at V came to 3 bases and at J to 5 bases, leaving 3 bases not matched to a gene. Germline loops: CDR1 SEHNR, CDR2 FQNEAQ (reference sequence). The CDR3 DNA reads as TGTGCCAGCAGCTTTGGACTAGCGGGAGTGACCGGGGAGCTGTTTTTT. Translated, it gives CASSFGLAGVTGELFF. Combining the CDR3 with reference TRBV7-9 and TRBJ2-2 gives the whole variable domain DTGVSQNPRHKITKRGQNVTFRCDPISEHNRLYWYRQTLGQGPEFLTYFQNEAQLEKSRLLSDRFSAERPKGSFSTLEIQRTEQGDSAMYLCASSFGLAGVTGELFFGEGSRLTVL.

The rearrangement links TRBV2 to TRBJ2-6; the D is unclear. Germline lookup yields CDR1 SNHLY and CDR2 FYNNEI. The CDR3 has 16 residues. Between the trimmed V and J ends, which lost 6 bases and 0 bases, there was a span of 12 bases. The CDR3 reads CASRTPISSGANVLTF. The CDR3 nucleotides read TGTGCCAGCAGGACGCCTATAAGCTCTGGGGCCAACGTCCTGACTTTC.

The CDR3 sequence is CASSPGLAGVEAQYF. The CDR3, as DNA: TGTGCCAGCAGCCCCGGACTAGCGGGAGTTGAGGCCCAGTACTTC. V is TRBV3-1 and J is TRBJ2-5; TRBD2 aligns across 13 bases. Germline CDR1 reads LGHDT; CDR2 reads YNNKEL (reference sequence). This CDR3 is 15 amino acids long. V lost 4 bases and J lost 9; bases outside the gene matches: 8.

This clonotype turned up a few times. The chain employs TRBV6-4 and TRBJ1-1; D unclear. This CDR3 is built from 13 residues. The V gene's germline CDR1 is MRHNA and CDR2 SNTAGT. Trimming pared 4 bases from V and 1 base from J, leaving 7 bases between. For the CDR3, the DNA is TGTGCCAGCAGTGTTGTCGAGAACACTGAAGCTTTCTTT. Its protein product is CASSVVENTEAFF.

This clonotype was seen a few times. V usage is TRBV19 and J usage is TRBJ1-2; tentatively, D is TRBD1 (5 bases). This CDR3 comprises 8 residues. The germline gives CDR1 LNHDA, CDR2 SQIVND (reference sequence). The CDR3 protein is CLEQDYTF. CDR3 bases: TGTCTGGAACAGGACTACACCTTC.

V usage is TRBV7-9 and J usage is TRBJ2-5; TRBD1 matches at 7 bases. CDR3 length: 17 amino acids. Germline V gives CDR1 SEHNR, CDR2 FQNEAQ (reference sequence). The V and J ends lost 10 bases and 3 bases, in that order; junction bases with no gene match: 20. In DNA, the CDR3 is TGTGCCACCCCGGCTCTCGATTCGGGACAGTCCGAAGAGACCCAGTACTTC. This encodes CATPALDSGQSEETQYF.

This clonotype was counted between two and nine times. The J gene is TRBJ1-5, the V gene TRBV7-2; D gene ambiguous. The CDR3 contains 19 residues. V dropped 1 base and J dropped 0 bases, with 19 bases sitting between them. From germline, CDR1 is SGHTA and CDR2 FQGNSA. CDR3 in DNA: TGTGCCAGCAGCTTAGGCAACACCCTCGGCGTTTATAGCAATCAGCCCCAGCATTTT. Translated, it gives CASSLGNTLGVYSNQPQHF.

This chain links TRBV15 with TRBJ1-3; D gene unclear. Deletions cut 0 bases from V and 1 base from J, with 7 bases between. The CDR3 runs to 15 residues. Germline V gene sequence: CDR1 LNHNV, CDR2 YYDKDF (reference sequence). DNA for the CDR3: TGTGCCACCAGCAGAGATATGCTGTCTGGAAACACCATATATTTT. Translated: CATSRDMLSGNTIYF.

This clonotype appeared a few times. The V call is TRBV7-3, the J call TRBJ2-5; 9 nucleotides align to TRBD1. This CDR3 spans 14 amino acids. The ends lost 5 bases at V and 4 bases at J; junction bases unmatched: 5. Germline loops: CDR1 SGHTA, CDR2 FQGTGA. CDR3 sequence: CASSPGQGLETQYF. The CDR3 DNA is TGTGCCAGCAGCCCCGGACAGGGGTTAGAGACCCAGTACTTC.

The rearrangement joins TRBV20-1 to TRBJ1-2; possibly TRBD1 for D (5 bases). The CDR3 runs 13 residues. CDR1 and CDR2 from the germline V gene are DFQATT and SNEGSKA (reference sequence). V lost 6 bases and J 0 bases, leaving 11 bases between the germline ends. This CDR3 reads CSARTLTNYGYTF. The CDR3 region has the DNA TGCAGTGCCAGGACATTAACTAACTATGGCTACACCTTC.

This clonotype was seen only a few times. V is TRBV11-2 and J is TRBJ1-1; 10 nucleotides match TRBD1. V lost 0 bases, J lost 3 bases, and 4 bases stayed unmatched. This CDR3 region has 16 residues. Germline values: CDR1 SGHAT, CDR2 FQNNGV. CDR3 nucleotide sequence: TGTGCCAGCAGCTTAGATTATGGGACAGGGGACACTGAAGCTTTCTTT. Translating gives CASSLDYGTGDTEAFF.

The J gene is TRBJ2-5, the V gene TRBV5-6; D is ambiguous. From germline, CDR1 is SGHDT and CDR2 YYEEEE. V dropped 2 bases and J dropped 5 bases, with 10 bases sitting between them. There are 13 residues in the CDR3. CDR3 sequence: CASSFTSGETQYF. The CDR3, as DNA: TGTGCCAGCAGCTTCACCAGTGGGGAGACCCAGTACTTC.

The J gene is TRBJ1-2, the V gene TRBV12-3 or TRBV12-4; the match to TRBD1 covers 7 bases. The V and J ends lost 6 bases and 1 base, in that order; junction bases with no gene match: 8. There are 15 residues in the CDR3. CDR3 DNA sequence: TGTGCCAGCAGCCCAATAAACAGGGGTAACTATGGCTACACCTTC. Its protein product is CASSPINRGNYGYTF.

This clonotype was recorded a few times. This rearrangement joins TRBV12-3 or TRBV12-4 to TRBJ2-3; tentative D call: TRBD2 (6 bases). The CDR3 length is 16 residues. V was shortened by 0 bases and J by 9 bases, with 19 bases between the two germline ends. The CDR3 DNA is TGTGCCAGCAGTTTAGCGGCGCAGGGCTGGAGGGGCACGCAGTATTTT. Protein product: CASSLAAQGWRGTQYF.

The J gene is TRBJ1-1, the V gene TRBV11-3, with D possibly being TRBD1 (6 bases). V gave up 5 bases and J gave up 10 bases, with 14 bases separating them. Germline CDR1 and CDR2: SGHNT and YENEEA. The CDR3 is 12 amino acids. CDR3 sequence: CASSRGTGAAFF. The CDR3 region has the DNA TGTGCCAGCAGCCGCGGGACGGGGGCAGCTTTCTTT.

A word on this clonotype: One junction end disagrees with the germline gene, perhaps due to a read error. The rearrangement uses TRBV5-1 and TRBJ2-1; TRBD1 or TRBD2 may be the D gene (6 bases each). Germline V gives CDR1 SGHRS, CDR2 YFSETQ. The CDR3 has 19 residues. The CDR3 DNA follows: TGCGCCAGCAGCTTCCCGGTTGCGCAAAAGGGGGGCTACCAAGAGACCCGGTACTTC. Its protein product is CASSFPVAQKGGYQETRYF.

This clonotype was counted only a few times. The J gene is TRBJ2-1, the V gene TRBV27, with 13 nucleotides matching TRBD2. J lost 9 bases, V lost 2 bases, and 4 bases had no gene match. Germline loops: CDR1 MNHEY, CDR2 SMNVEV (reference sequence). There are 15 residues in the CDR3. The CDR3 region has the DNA TGTGCCAGCAGTTTAGGGACTAGCGGGAAGAGTGAGCAGTTCTTC. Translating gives CASSLGTSGKSEQFF.

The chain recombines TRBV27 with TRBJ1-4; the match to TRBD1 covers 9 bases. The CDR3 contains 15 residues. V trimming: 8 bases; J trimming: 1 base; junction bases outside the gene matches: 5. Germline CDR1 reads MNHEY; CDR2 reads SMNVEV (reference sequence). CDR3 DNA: TGTGCCAGCGGGGACAGGGTTGGAACTAATGAAAAACTGTTTTTT. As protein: CASGDRVGTNEKLFF.

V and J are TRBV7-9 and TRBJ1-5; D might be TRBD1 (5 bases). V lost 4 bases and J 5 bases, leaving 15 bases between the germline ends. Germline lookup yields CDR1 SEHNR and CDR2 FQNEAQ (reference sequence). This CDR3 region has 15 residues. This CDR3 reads CASSWGPPRDQPQHF. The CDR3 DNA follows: TGTGCCAGCAGCTGGGGCCCCCCCAGGGATCAGCCCCAGCATTTT.

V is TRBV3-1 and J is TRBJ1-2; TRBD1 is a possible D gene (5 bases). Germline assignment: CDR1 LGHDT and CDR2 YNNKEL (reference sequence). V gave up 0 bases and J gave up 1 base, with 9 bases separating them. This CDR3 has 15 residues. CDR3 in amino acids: CASSQDWGLNYGYTF. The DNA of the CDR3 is TGTGCCAGCAGCCAAGATTGGGGACTTAACTATGGCTACACCTTC.

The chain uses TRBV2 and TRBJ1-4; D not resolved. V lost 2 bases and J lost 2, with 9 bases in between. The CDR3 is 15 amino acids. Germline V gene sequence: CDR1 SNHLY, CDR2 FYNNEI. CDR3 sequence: CASSEFGVTNEKLFF. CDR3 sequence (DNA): TGTGCCAGCAGTGAATTTGGGGTGACTAATGAAAAACTGTTTTTT.

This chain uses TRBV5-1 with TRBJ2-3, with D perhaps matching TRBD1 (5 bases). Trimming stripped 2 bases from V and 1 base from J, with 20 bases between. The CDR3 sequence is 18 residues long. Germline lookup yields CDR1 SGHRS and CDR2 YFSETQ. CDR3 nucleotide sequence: TGCGCCAGCAGCTTTACCGCACAGGTTTCGGCCGGCACAGATACGCAGTATTTT. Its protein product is CASSFTAQVSAGTDTQYF.

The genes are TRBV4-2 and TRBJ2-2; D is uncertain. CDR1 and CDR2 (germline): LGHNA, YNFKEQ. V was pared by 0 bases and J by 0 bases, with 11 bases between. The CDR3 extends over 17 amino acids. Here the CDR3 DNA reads TGTGCCAGCAGCCAAGATAACGTTGCTTCGAACACCGGGGAGCTGTTTTTT. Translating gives CASSQDNVASNTGELFF.

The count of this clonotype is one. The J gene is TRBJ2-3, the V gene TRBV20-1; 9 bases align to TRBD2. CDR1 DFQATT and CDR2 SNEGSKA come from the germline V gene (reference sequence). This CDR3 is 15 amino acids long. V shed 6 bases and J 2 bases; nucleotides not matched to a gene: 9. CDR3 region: CSARSGTSITDTQYF. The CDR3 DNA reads TGCAGTGCCCGCTCCGGGACTAGCATCACAGATACGCAGTATTTT.